This TCR beta chain was observed in a study of T cell repertoires in cytomegalovirus infection. About the study: Alongside well-studied HLA-B-restricted CMV epitopes, recently identified HLA-C-restricted CMV epitopes were also used. The public TCR beta signatures pointed to both CMV infection and matching HLA type. Study-wide results and caveats: The ex vivo response showed dominance by HLA-C-restricted CMV-specific TCR beta clonotypes.

Each CDR3 protein gets one entry after TCRdb re-called the reads with MiXCR. This table has 450,000 to 650,000 distinct CDR3 sequences, 40% appearing once. Of note for this clonotype: What it binds is unknown.

The V and J ends lost 5 bases and 5 bases, in that order; junction bases with no gene match: 15. Germline CDR1 and CDR2: MNHGY and SAAAGT. This CDR3 spans 17 amino acids. The J gene is TRBJ2-1, the V gene TRBV6-8; 7 positions agree with TRBD2. This sample comprised cultured PBMCs, obtained from culture after CMV antigen stimulation. This receptor was identified in a human donor in good health (CMV status not recorded). Some clones in this sample may be carry-over from other donors' samples. This CDR3 reads CASSTRMAGVLDNEQFF. As DNA, the CDR3 is TGTGCCAGCAGTACCCGAATGGCGGGGGTTTTGGACAATGAGCAGTTCTTC.